Shown below are 25 T cell receptor beta chains from a single sample sequenced in a study of patients and donors after allogeneic stem cell transplantation. In TCRdb, the RT-PCR reads were re-called with MiXCR into one record per CDR3 protein. Of approximately 1,600 distinct CDR3 sequences in the sample, about 6.8% were seen once. The source material was blood, either unsorted or a sorted T cell fraction (not recorded which). All receptors derive from a human donor who was either an allogeneic HSCT recipient or a stem cell or donor lymphocyte infusion donor (not recorded which). It is not recorded whose cells these are; they may come from a transplant donor.

The rearrangement links TRBV6-5 to TRBJ2-1, with a weak D call TRBD2 (5 bases). This CDR3 spans 14 amino acids. Germline V gives CDR1 MNHEY, CDR2 SVGAGI. The V and J ends lost 7 bases and 0 bases respectively, with 10 bases between them. CDR3 sequence reads: CASKLESSYNEQFF. CDR3 DNA sequence: TGTGCCAGCAAACTAGAGAGCTCCTACAATGAGCAGTTCTTC.

By its share, this clonotype is medium-sized. The rearrangement links TRBV19 to TRBJ2-7; 8 bases are shared with TRBD1. V lost 3 bases and J lost 2; bases outside the gene matches: 6. Germline CDR1 is LNHDA and CDR2 is SQIVND (reference sequence). The CDR3 sequence is 15 residues long. CDR3 amino acids: CASSMWGQVTYEQYF. The CDR3 nucleotides are TGTGCCAGTAGTATGTGGGGACAGGTGACCTACGAGCAGTACTTC.

This clonotype was seen a few times. The chain couples TRBV29-1 to TRBJ2-5, with 9 bases that match TRBD2. Losses at the gene ends were 7 bases for V and 1 base for J; bases not matched to a gene: 4. The CDR3 totals 13 residues. Germline V CDR1 and CDR2: SQVTM, ANQGSEA. The CDR3 loop reads CSATSGPQETQYF. In DNA form, the CDR3 reads TGCAGCGCCACTAGCGGGCCCCAAGAGACCCAGTACTTC.

J is TRBJ2-1 and V is TRBV5-1; 8 bases fit TRBD2. Germline V gene sequence: CDR1 SGHRS, CDR2 YFSETQ. The CDR3 runs to 16 residues. V trimming: 4 bases; J trimming: 5 bases; junction bases outside the gene matches: 11. The CDR3, as DNA: TGCGCCAGCAGCCCTCTACCGCGGGGGGATCACAATGAGCAGTTCTTC. It is translated as CASSPLPRGDHNEQFF. The variable domain in full, completed from reference TRBV5-1 and TRBJ2-1, reads KAGVTQTPRYLIKTRGQQVTLSCSPISGHRSVSWYQQTPGQGLQFLFEYFSETQRNKGNFPGRFSGRQFSNSRSEMNVSTLELGDSALYLCASSPLPRGDHNEQFFGPGTRLTVL.

This clonotype was found a few times. This chain joins TRBV12-5 and TRBJ2-1; the D is unclear. V lost 5 bases and J lost 4, with 15 bases in between. Germline CDR1 LGHNT, CDR2 FRNRAP. The CDR3 extends over 15 amino acids. Written as DNA, the CDR3 is TGTGCTAGTGGTCCACGGTCTGGACCTTACAATGAGCAGTTCTTC. This gives the protein CASGPRSGPYNEQFF.

The table lists this clonotype with a few counts. V and J are TRBV4-1 and TRBJ1-3; D unclear. With 4 bases removed from V and 1 base from J, the gap between germline ends came to 8 bases. There are 14 residues in the CDR3. Germline CDR1 MGHRA, CDR2 YSYEKL. The CDR3 nucleotides read TGCGCCAGCAGCCCTCTGGGTTCTGGAAACACCATATATTTT. It translates to CASSPLGSGNTIYF.

In its sample, this clonotype ranks as medium-sized. V and J are TRBV9 and TRBJ2-7; D not certain. This CDR3 is built from 14 residues. Per germline, CDR1 SGDLS and CDR2 YYNGEE. V shed 0 bases and J shed 0 bases, with 7 bases lying between them. CDR3 nucleotides: TGTGCCAGCAGCGTAGTGGCGAGCTCCTACGAGCAGTACTTC. This codes for CASSVVASSYEQYF.

The chain links TRBV5-1 to TRBJ2-7; D unresolved. The CDR3 is made up of 13 amino acids. Germline V lookup: CDR1 SGHRS, CDR2 YFSETQ. Trimming removed 4 bases from V and 3 bases from J, with 11 bases in between. The CDR3 region has the DNA TGCGCCAGCAGCCCTCAAGGGAACTACGAGCAGTACTTC. This codes for CASSPQGNYEQYF. Using reference TRBV5-1 and TRBJ2-7 for the parts outside the CDR3, the full variable domain is KAGVTQTPRYLIKTRGQQVTLSCSPISGHRSVSWYQQTPGQGLQFLFEYFSETQRNKGNFPGRFSGRQFSNSRSEMNVSTLELGDSALYLCASSPQGNYEQYFGPGTRLTVT.

This clonotype occurred a few times. The V call is TRBV9, the J call TRBJ2-3; D remains ambiguous. The germline V and J ends were trimmed by 2 bases and 2 bases, with 6 bases remaining between them. The CDR3 consists of 13 residues. The germline V gene has CDR1 SGDLS and CDR2 YYNGEE. The CDR3 is CASSVLDTDTQYF. DNA of the CDR3: TGTGCCAGCAGCGTCCTTGACACAGATACGCAGTATTTT.

A few counts support this clonotype. The chain carries TRBV7-6 and TRBJ2-7, with a weak D call TRBD1 (6 bases). V was cut by 5 bases and J by 2 bases, with 16 bases left in between. The CDR3 is 15 amino acids. Germline-derived CDR1 and CDR2 are SGHVS and FNYEAQ. CDR3 loop: CASSPTRTVAYEQYF. The CDR3 DNA reads as TGTGCCAGCAGCCCAACCCGGACAGTAGCCTACGAGCAGTACTTC. The full variable domain, rest sourced from reference TRBV7-6 and TRBJ2-7, is GAGVSQSPRYKVTKRGQDVALRCDPISGHVSLYWYRQALGQGPEFLTYFNYEAQQDKSGLPNDRFSAERPEGSISTLTIQRTEQRDSAMYRCASSPTRTVAYEQYFGPGTRLTVT.

In this sample, this clonotype turned up a few times. The chain recombines TRBV20-1 with TRBJ2-7, with D perhaps TRBD1 (6 bases). Germline CDR1 DFQATT, CDR2 SNEGSKA (reference sequence). The V gene lost 6 bases and the J gene lost 7 bases, with 13 bases spanning the gap. This CDR3 contains 11 residues. The CDR3 here is CSARTGNEQYF. The CDR3 coding sequence is TGCAGTGCCAGAACAGGGAATGAGCAGTACTTC.

By proportion, this clonotype is medium-sized. The V and J genes are TRBV12-3 or TRBV12-4 and TRBJ1-3; 8 nucleotides line up with TRBD1. V lost 5 bases to trimming and J lost 10 bases; unmatched junction nucleotides: 1. CDR3 length: 11 residues. The CDR3 region is CASSRTGTIYF. Written as DNA, the CDR3 is TGTGCCAGCAGTCGGACAGGGACCATATATTTT.

The CDR3 sequence: CAWDGFETQYF. For the CDR3, the DNA is TGTGCCTGGGATGGTTTCGAGACCCAGTACTTC. The chain joins TRBV30 to TRBJ2-5; D is uncertain. The length of the CDR3 is 11 residues. Looked up from germline, CDR1 is GTSNPN and CDR2 is SVGIG (reference sequence). V lost 5 bases and J 5 bases, leaving 9 bases between the germline ends.

This sequence joins TRBV15 and TRBJ2-1; 9 positions match TRBD2. The CDR3 loop spans 17 amino acids. Germline V lookup: CDR1 LNHNV, CDR2 YYDKDF (reference sequence). With 0 bases clipped from V and 6 bases from J, the junction kept 9 bases outside the gene matches. CDR3 in DNA: TGTGCCACCAGCAGAGATCCAGGGCGGGGGGGTGGCAATGAGCAGTTCTTC. It specifies CATSRDPGRGGGNEQFF.

A few counts support this clonotype. The rearrangement uses TRBV30 and TRBJ1-1; D not certain. From germline, CDR1 is GTSNPN and CDR2 SVGIG (reference sequence). The CDR3 contains 12 residues. The V and J ends lost 0 bases and 6 bases respectively, with 8 bases between them. CDR3 nucleotides: TGTGCCTGGAGTGTAATGAGAGCTGAAGCTTTCTTT. It translates to CAWSVMRAEAFF.

The CDR3 sequence: CSANQQGNYGYTF. The CDR3 nucleotides read TGCAGTGCTAATCAACAGGGGAACTATGGCTACACCTTC. The J gene is TRBJ1-2, the V gene TRBV20-1, with 7 bases fitting TRBD1. The trim removed 4 bases at V and 2 bases at J, leaving 4 bases unmatched. Germline-derived CDR1 and CDR2 are DFQATT and SNEGSKA (reference sequence). The CDR3 sequence is 13 residues long.

By share, this clonotype ranks as large. The chain carries TRBV7-2 and TRBJ1-2; D not resolved. The ends were cut back, 0 bases at V and 7 bases at J, with 6 bases in the middle. The CDR3 length is 12 residues. Germline V gene sequence: CDR1 SGHTA, CDR2 FQGNSA. CDR3 in DNA: TGTGCCAGCAGCTTAGCAGGGTTTGGCTACACCTTC. It translates to CASSLAGFGYTF.

This clonotype is labeled as large. The gene calls are TRBV12-2 and TRBJ1-1. TRBV12-2 represents a pseudogene. The length of the CDR3 is 16 residues. The CDR3, as DNA: TGTGCAAGTCGCTTAGCGCTCGTGAAGCCGAACACTGAAGCTTTCTTT. Translated, it gives CASRLALVKPNTEAFF.

This clonotype was observed a handful of times. V and J are TRBV7-9 and TRBJ2-7; 8 bases agree with TRBD1. The CDR3 extends over 16 amino acids. Per the germline V gene, CDR1 is SEHNR and CDR2 is FQNEAQ (reference sequence). V lost 6 bases to trimming and J lost 0 bases; unmatched junction nucleotides: 10. CDR3 nucleotide sequence: TGTGCCAGCAGTTCTAAGACAGGGGACAGCTCCTACGAGCAGTACTTC. Translated: CASSSKTGDSSYEQYF.

This sequence joins TRBV9 and TRBJ2-7, with a tentative D call TRBD1 (6 bases). The CDR3 has 15 residues. Per the germline V gene, CDR1 is SGDLS and CDR2 is YYNGEE. V lost 4 bases and J 1 base, leaving 15 bases between the germline ends. The CDR3 region has the DNA TGTGCCAGCAGCCGAGGGCCAGGGGTGTCCTACGAGCAGTACTTC. Its translation: CASSRGPGVSYEQYF.

This chain joins TRBV5-6 and TRBJ2-3; D is possibly TRBD2 (6 bases). This CDR3 spans 13 amino acids. Trimming cost V 4 bases and J 5 bases, with 11 bases left between them. Germline CDR1 reads SGHDT; CDR2 reads YYEEEE. The CDR3 nucleotides are TGTGCCAGCAGCGGCGGGGCGGGAGATACGCAGTATTTT. Translated, it gives CASSGGAGDTQYF.

This chain uses TRBV20-1 with TRBJ2-3, with 9 bases identical to TRBD2. The germline CDR1 and CDR2 sequences are DFQATT and SNEGSKA (reference sequence). This CDR3 contains 15 residues. Unmatched junction bases numbered 7, after V lost 2 bases and J lost 4 bases. The CDR3, as DNA: TGCAGTGCTAGACCTAGCGGGAATAGCGCAGATACGCAGTATTTT. Translated, it gives CSARPSGNSADTQYF.

This clonotype is labeled medium-sized. This chain uses TRBV5-1 with TRBJ1-2; perhaps TRBD1 as D (5 bases). This CDR3 has 13 amino acids. Trimming left V 0 bases short and J 7 bases short, with 10 bases between. Germline assignment: CDR1 SGHRS and CDR2 YFSETQ. The CDR3 protein is CASSLGGVPGYTF. Written as DNA, the CDR3 is TGCGCCAGCAGCTTGGGAGGGGTGCCTGGCTACACCTTC.

The chain is built from TRBV2 and TRBJ2-1; unclear D gene. Germline V gene lookup returns CDR1 SNHLY and CDR2 FYNNEI. The V end was cut by 6 bases, the J end by 12 bases, with 15 bases between. The CDR3 sequence is 12 residues long. CDR3 in DNA: TGTGCCAGCAGACGGGTACAGATCGGGCAGTTCTTC. Encoded protein: CASRRVQIGQFF.

The chain couples TRBV5-1 to TRBJ2-2; TRBD2 might be the D (6 bases). V was trimmed by 0 bases and J by 0 bases, leaving 6 bases between them. Germline V gene data show CDR1 as SGHRS and CDR2 as YFSETQ. The CDR3 runs to 15 residues. The CDR3 DNA is TGCGCCAGCAGCTTGGGGGAGGCGAACACCGGGGAGCTGTTTTTT. It specifies CASSLGEANTGELFF.